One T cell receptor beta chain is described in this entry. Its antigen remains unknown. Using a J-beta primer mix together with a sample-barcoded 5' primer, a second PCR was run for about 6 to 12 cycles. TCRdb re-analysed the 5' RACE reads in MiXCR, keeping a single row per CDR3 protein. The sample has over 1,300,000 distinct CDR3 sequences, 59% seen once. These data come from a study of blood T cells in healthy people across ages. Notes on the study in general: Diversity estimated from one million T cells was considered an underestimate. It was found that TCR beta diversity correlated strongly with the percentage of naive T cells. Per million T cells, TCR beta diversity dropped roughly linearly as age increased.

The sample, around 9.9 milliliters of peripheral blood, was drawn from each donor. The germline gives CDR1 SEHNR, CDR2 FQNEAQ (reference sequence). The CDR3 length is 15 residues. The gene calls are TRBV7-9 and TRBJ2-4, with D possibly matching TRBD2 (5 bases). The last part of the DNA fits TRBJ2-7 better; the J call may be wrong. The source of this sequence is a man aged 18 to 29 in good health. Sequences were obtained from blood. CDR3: CASSLVLGNPYEQYF. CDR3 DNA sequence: TGTGCCAGCAGCTTAGTTCTCGGGAATCCCTACGAGCAGTACTTC.